This T cell receptor beta chain was sequenced in a study of long-term antiretroviral therapy in people with HIV. The authors ran the immunoSEQ assay, v3.0, at survey level. Method: immunoSEQ multiplex PCR; TCRdb's copy keeps in-frame clones and lacks some. The table shows about 33,000 clones, with around 80% occurring only once. This CDR3 is built from 15 residues. V dropped 2 bases and J dropped 9; count of bases not matched to a gene: 8. This receptor was taken from a woman between 45 and 60 years old with HIV. The sample consisted of unsorted PBMCs, taken 3.1 years after starting antiretroviral therapy. The rearrangement joins TRBV5-3 to TRBJ2-1, with TRBD1 matching 10 bases. TRBV5-3 is given ORF status, its function remaining uncertain. CDR3 amino acids: CARSLSGTGAAEQFF. CDR3 nucleotide sequence: TGTGCCAGAAGCTTATCCGGGACAGGGGCGGCTGAGCAGTTCTTC.